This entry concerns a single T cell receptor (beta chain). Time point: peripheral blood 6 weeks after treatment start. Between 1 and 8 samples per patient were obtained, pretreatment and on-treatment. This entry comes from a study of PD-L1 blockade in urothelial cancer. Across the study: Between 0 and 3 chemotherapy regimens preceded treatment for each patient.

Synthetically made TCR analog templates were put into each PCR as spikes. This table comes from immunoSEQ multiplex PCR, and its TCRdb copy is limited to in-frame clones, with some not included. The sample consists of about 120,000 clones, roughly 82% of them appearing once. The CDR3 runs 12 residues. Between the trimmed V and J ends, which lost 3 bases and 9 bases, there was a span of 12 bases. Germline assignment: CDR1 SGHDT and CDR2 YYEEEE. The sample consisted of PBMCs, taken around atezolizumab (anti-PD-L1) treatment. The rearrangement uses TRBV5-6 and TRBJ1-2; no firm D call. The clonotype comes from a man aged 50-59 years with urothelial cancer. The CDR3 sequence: CASSSDFFSYTF. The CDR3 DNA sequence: TGTGCCAGCAGCTCGGACTTTTTTAGCTACACCTTC.